The rows below give T cell receptor beta chains drawn from one sample of a study of CD8 T cells in Susac syndrome. TCRdb redid the calling of the immunoSEQ multiplex PCR reads with MiXCR, one entry per CDR3 protein. The sample contains around 150,000 distinct CDR3 sequences, around 96% of which appear only once. Sequences were obtained from CD4+ T cells from PBMCs. These receptor sequences come from a human donor with multiple sclerosis. Both conserved end residues are trimmed from each CDR3. The order of the fields is V gene, CDR3 protein.

v_gene: TRBV12-3/TRBV12-4; CDR3aa: ASSRGGSVYEQY
v_gene: TRBV3-1; CDR3aa: ASSQRLAGESGANVLT
v_gene: TRBV5-1; CDR3aa: ASSPTGTLDEQY
v_gene: TRBV27; CDR3aa: ASSLGTGLNQPQH
v_gene: TRBV30; CDR3aa: AWSKKNTEAF
v_gene: TRBV7-3; CDR3aa: ASSAQGNEQF
v_gene: TRBV30; CDR3aa: AWKLNEAF
v_gene: TRBV3-1; CDR3aa: ASSRPLLNEQF
v_gene: TRBV20-1; CDR3aa: SAAGGAYEQY
v_gene: TRBV20-1; CDR3aa: SARWTANTEAF
v_gene: TRBV12-3/TRBV12-4; CDR3aa: ASSLSRDGEQY
v_gene: TRBV3-1; CDR3aa: ASSQGRASNQPQH
v_gene: TRBV27; CDR3aa: ASSQLAGGLYTDTQY
v_gene: TRBV3-1; CDR3aa: ASSTGVGVTQY
v_gene: TRBV3-1; CDR3aa: ASSQGDYGYT
v_gene: TRBV10-3; CDR3aa: AISSGWNEKLF
v_gene: TRBV12-3/TRBV12-4; CDR3aa: ASTSGGVVNIQY
v_gene: TRBV20-1; CDR3aa: SARDRGNTGELF
v_gene: TRBV20-1; CDR3aa: SARTGRGPQPQH
v_gene: TRBV4-1; CDR3aa: ASSQDMPGVAYQPQH
v_gene: TRBV30; CDR3aa: AWSGNRGSRHGYT
v_gene: TRBV4-1; CDR3aa: ASTFRGPGTEAF
v_gene: TRBV18; CDR3aa: ASSPAQGAAEAF
v_gene: TRBV19; CDR3aa: ASSIWGFATGELF
v_gene: TRBV9; CDR3aa: ASSVRTGNTEAF
v_gene: TRBV20-1; CDR3aa: SASGTPTDTQY
v_gene: TRBV20-1; CDR3aa: SARESGSSNQPQH
v_gene: TRBV6-5; CDR3aa: ASSKDGRTDTQY
v_gene: TRBV23-1; CDR3aa: ASSQSIGGQGTNTGELF
v_gene: TRBV15; CDR3aa: ATSPAIGGYEQY
v_gene: TRBV20-1; CDR3aa: SAVQGWNEQF
v_gene: TRBV2; CDR3aa: ASSEQANYGYT
v_gene: TRBV9; CDR3aa: ASSLGTSQETQY
v_gene: TRBV29-1; CDR3aa: SVQRTSGNGNEQF
v_gene: TRBV5-1; CDR3aa: ASSLGASGASSYEQY
v_gene: TRBV7-7; CDR3aa: ASSLRRGDTQY
v_gene: TRBV3-1; CDR3aa: ASSQVTGPTGTQY
v_gene: TRBV7-2; CDR3aa: ASSRQGSRTDTQY
v_gene: TRBV18; CDR3aa: ASSPYRGTSEQY
v_gene: TRBV10-3; CDR3aa: AISPALGKDTYNEQF
v_gene: TRBV6-2/TRBV6-3; CDR3aa: ASSYSTGEGRGLSSYEQY
v_gene: TRBV6-4; CDR3aa: ASSRSGWGTDTQY
v_gene: TRBV12-3/TRBV12-4; CDR3aa: ASSPREGSRAPEQY
v_gene: TRBV12-3/TRBV12-4; CDR3aa: ASMRTEKLF
v_gene: TRBV4-2; CDR3aa: ASSQDINYGYT
v_gene: TRBV4-1; CDR3aa: ASSQPTGGQY
v_gene: TRBV27; CDR3aa: ASSLGGQGLGGYT
v_gene: TRBV2; CDR3aa: ASRDRVVAGYT
v_gene: TRBV7-9; CDR3aa: ASSPGTGGNEKLF
v_gene: TRBV5-4; CDR3aa: ASSRGQGKEQPQH
v_gene: TRBV7-8; CDR3aa: ASSLARGGYT
v_gene: TRBV29-1; CDR3aa: STKKGTGNYEQY
v_gene: TRBV19; CDR3aa: ASSIGGVQPQH
v_gene: TRBV20-1; CDR3aa: SARQLVQPSYEQY
v_gene: TRBV6-2/TRBV6-3; CDR3aa: ASSYGFSNYGYT
v_gene: TRBV20-1; CDR3aa: SARARQGKFSYNEQF
v_gene: TRBV30; CDR3aa: AWSLGGNTEAF
v_gene: TRBV3-1; CDR3aa: ASQQSYSSYNEQF
v_gene: TRBV27; CDR3aa: ASSKYTGGWGSTGANVLT